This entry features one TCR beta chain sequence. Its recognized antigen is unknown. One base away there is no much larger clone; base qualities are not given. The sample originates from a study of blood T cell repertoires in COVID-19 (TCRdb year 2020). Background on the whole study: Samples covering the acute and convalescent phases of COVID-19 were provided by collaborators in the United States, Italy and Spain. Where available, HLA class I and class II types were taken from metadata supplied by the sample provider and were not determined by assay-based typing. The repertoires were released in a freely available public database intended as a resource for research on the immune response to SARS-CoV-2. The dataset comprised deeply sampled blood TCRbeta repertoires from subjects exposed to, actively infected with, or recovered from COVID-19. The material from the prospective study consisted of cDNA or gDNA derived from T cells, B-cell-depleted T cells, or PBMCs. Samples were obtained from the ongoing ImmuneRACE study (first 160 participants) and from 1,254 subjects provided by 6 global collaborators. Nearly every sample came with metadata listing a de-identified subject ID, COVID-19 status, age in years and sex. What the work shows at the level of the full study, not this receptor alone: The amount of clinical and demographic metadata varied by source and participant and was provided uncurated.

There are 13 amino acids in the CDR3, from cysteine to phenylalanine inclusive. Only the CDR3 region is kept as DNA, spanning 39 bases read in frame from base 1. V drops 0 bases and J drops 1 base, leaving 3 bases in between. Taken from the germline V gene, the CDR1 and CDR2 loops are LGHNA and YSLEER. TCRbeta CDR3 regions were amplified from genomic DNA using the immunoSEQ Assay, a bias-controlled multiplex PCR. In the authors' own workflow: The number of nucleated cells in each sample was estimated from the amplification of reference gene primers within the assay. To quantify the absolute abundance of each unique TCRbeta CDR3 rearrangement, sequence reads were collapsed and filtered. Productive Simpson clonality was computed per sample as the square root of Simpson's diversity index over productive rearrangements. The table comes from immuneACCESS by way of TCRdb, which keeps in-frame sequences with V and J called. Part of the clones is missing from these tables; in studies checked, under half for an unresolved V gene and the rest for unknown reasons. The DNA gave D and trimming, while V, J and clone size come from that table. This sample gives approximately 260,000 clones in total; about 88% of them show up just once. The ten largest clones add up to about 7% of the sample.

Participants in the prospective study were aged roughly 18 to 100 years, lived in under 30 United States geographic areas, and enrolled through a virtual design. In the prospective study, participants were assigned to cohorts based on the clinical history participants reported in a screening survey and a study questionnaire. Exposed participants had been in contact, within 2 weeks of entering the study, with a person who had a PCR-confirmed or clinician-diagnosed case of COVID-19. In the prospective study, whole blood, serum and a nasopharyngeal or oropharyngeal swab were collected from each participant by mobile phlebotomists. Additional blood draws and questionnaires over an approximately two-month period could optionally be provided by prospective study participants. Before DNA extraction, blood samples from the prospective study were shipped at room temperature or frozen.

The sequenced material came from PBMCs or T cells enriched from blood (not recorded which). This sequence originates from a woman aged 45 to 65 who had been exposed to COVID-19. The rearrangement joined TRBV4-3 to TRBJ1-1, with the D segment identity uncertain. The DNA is TGCGCCAGCAGCCAAGAGGCGAACACTGAAGCTTTCTTT. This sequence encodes CASSQEANTEAFF.